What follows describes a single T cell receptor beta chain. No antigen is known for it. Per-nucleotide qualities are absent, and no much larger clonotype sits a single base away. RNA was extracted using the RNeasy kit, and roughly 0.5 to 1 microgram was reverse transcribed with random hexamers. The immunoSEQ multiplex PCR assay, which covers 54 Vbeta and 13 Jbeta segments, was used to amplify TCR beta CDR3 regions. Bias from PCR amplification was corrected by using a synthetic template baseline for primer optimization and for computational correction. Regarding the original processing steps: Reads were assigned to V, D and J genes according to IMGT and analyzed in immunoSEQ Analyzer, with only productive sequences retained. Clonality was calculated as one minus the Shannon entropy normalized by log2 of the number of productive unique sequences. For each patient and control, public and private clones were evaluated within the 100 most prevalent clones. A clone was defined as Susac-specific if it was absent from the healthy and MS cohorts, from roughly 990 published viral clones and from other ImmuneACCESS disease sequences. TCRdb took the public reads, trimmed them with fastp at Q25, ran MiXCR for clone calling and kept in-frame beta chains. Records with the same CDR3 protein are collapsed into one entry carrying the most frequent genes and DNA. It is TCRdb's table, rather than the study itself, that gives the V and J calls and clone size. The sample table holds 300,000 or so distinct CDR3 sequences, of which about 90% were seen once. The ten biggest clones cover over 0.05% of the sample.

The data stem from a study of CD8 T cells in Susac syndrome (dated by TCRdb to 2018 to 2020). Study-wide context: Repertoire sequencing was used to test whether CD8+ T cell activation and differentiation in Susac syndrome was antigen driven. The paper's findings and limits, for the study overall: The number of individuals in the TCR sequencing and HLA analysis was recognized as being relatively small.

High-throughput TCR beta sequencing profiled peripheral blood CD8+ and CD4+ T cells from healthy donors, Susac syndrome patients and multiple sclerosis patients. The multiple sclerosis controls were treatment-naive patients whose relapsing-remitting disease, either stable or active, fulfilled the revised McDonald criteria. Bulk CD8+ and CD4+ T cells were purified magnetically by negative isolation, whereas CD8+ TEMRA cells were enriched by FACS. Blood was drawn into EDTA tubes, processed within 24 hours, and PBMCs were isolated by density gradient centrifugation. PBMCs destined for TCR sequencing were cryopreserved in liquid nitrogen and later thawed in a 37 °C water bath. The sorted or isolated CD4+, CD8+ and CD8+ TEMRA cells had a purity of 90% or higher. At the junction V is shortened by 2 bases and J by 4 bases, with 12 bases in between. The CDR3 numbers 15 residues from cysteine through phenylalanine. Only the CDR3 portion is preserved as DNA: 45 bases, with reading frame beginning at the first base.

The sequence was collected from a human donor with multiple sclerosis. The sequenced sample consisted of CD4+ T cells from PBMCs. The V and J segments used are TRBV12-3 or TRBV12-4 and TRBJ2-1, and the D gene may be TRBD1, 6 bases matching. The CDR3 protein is CASSLRGQVYNEQFF. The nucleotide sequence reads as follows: TGTGCCAGCAGTTTAAGGGGACAAGTATACAATGAGCAGTTCTTC.